The 11 T cell receptor beta chains below all came from one sample that was sequenced in a study of blood T cell repertoires in COVID-19. Repertoires were generated with immunoSEQ multiplex PCR, while TCRdb's copy carries only in-frame clones and drops some. The table lists more than 95,000 clones, over 75% of them singletons. The sequenced sample was peripheral blood. These receptors all stem from a man aged 45 to 65 with acute or convalescent COVID-19.

V is TRBV6-6 and J is TRBJ1-2, with TRBD1 matching over 7 bases. This CDR3 contains 13 residues. Trimming at V came to 10 bases and at J to 1 base, leaving 6 bases not matched to a gene. Per the germline V gene, CDR1 is MNHNY and CDR2 is SVGAGI (reference sequence). This CDR3 is CATQDRSNYGYTF. In DNA form, the CDR3 reads TGTGCCACCCAGGACAGGAGTAACTATGGCTACACCTTC.

The chain has TRBV5-6 and TRBJ2-1, with 8 bases that match TRBD2. Germline V lookup: CDR1 SGHDT, CDR2 YYEEEE. Unmatched junction bases numbered 11, after V lost 3 bases and J lost 0 bases. The CDR3 is 18 amino acids. The CDR3 region has the DNA TGTGCCAGCAGCTGGGATCTAGCGGGCGGCAACTCCTACAATGAGCAGTTCTTC. This sequence encodes CASSWDLAGGNSYNEQFF.

The chain is built from TRBV7-9 and TRBJ1-1; D uncertain. The CDR3 extends over 14 amino acids. Per germline, CDR1 SEHNR and CDR2 FQNEAQ (reference sequence). Trimming took 3 bases from V and 1 from J, leaving 9 bases between them. The CDR3 sequence: CASSFREGNTEAFF. In DNA form, the CDR3 reads TGTGCCAGCAGCTTTAGAGAGGGGAACACTGAAGCTTTCTTT.

The chain combines TRBV30 with TRBJ1-6; tentative D call: TRBD1 (6 bases). Between the trimmed V and J ends, which lost 3 bases and 4 bases, there was a span of 16 bases. The germline gives CDR1 GTSNPN, CDR2 SVGIG (reference sequence). The CDR3 is 16 residues long. CDR3 in amino acids: CAWRRDTALYNSPLHF. CDR3 nucleotide sequence: TGTGCCTGGAGAAGGGACACCGCGTTGTATAATTCACCCCTCCACTTT.

This clone was observed once. V and J are TRBV27 and TRBJ1-2; 8 nucleotides match TRBD1. The CDR3 loop spans 15 amino acids. Germline lookup yields CDR1 MNHEY and CDR2 SMNVEV (reference sequence). The V gene end was trimmed by 6 bases and the J gene end by 4 bases; junction bases not matched to a gene: 10. CDR3 loop: CASSQGQGNIYGYTF. The CDR3 nucleotides read TGTGCCAGCAGCCAAGGACAGGGCAACATCTATGGCTACACCTTC.

V and J are TRBV9 and TRBJ2-1, with TRBD2 matching over 9 bases. V lost 3 bases to trimming and J lost 1 base; unmatched junction nucleotides: 5. The CDR3 consists of 16 residues. Per germline, CDR1 SGDLS and CDR2 YYNGEE. The CDR3 region is CASSGSGGGSYNEQFF. The CDR3 DNA reads as TGTGCCAGCAGCGGTAGCGGGGGAGGGTCCTACAATGAGCAGTTCTTC.

The chain has TRBV28 and TRBJ1-3; D unresolved. Per germline, CDR1 MDHEN and CDR2 SYDVKM. The CDR3 loop spans 14 amino acids. V lost 7 bases and J lost 6, with 16 bases in between. The CDR3 sequence: CASKEAGNKNTIYF. As DNA, the CDR3 is TGTGCCAGCAAGGAAGCGGGGAACAAAAACACCATATATTTT.

The rearrangement links TRBV7-3 to TRBJ1-1; D may be TRBD1 (5 bases). The ends were cut back, 1 base at V and 1 base at J, with 10 bases in the middle. The CDR3 has 15 residues. The germline CDR1 and CDR2 sequences are SGHTA and FQGTGA. In DNA form, the CDR3 reads TGTGCCAGCAGCTTAAGAGGGGAGGGGAACACTGAAGCTTTCTTT. This gives the protein CASSLRGEGNTEAFF.

This clone occurred a few times. The chain links TRBV24-1 to TRBJ2-1; TRBD2 matches 15 bases. The germline V gene encodes CDR1 KGHDR and CDR2 SFDVKD. V gave up 4 bases and J gave up 8 bases; unmatched junction bases: 8. The CDR3 is 17 amino acids. For the CDR3, the DNA is TGTGCCACCAGTGACCCGAGGACTAGCGGGGGGGAGTATGAGCAGTTCTTC. Protein product: CATSDPRTSGGEYEQFF.

The chain uses TRBV24-1 and TRBJ2-1; TRBD2 agrees at 12 bases. Germline CDR1 reads KGHDR; CDR2 reads SFDVKD. V shed 4 bases, J shed 6 bases, and the junction held 9 bases outside the gene matches. The CDR3 contains 17 residues. Here the CDR3 reads CATSEPVLAGGLNEQFF. The CDR3 coding sequence is TGTGCCACCAGTGAGCCCGTACTAGCGGGAGGTCTCAATGAGCAGTTCTTC.

The CDR3 sequence is CASSLKGVGGYEQYF. In DNA form, the CDR3 reads TGTGCCAGCAGTTTAAAAGGAGTGGGGGGCTACGAGCAGTACTTC. V and J are TRBV27 and TRBJ2-7, with TRBD2 as a possible D gene (6 bases). Germline assignment: CDR1 MNHEY and CDR2 SMNVEV (reference sequence). Deletions cut 2 bases from V and 3 bases from J, with 14 bases between. This CDR3 is 15 amino acids long.